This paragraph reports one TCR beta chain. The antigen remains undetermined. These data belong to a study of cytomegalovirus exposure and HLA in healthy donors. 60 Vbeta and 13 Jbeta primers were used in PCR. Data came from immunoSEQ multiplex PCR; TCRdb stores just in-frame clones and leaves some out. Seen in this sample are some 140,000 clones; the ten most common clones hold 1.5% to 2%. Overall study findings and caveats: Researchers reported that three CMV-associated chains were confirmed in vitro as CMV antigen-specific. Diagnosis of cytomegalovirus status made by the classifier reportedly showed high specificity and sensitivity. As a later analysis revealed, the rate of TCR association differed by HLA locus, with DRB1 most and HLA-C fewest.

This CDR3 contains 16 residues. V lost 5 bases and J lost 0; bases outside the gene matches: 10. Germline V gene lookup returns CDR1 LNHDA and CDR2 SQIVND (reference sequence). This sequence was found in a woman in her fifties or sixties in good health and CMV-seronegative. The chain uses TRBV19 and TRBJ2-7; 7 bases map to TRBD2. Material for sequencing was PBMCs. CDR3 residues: CASSGGGGGLSYEQYF. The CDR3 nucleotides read TGTGCCAGTAGTGGGGGGGGTGGAGGCCTCTCCTACGAGCAGTACTTC.